Below, 23 T cell receptor beta chains from the same sample are listed, as sequenced in a study of early T cells in non-severe SARS-CoV-2 infection. Each CDR3 protein gets one entry after TCRdb re-called the 5' RACE reads with MiXCR. Here the sample spans some 59,000 distinct CDR3 sequences, 10% being singletons. Sequencing was carried out using whole blood. The source is an adult who was a healthcare worker with PCR-confirmed SARS-CoV-2 infection or an uninfected control (not recorded which).

V and J are TRBV18 and TRBJ2-2, with 8 positions matching TRBD1. Unmatched junction bases numbered 8, after V lost 6 bases and J lost 5 bases. CDR3 size: 15 residues. The germline V gene encodes CDR1 KGHSH and CDR2 LQKENI. In DNA form, the CDR3 reads TGTGCCAGCTCGATAGGGGACAGGATGACCGGGGAGCTGTTTTTT. It is translated as CASSIGDRMTGELFF.

The sample holds many counts of this clonotype. The chain combines TRBV12-3 or TRBV12-4 with TRBJ1-2; TRBD1 might be the D (5 bases). V lost 2 bases, J lost 6 bases, and 10 bases lay in between. This CDR3 has 13 amino acids. The CDR3, as DNA: TGTGCCAGCAGTTTACATTCAGGGAATGGCTACACCTTC. Amino acid sequence: CASSLHSGNGYTF.

The chain employs TRBV9 and TRBJ2-3, with TRBD2 identical over 15 bases. Losses at the gene ends were 1 base for V and 6 bases for J; bases not matched to a gene: 6. The length of the CDR3 is 17 residues. CDR1 is SGDLS, CDR2 YYNGEE, per germline. Written as DNA, the CDR3 is TGTGCCAGCAGCGTAAAGTCCGGGACTAGCGGGAGGGATACGCAGTATTTT. This codes for CASSVKSGTSGRDTQYF.

The genes are TRBV6-5 and TRBJ2-5; D possibly uses TRBD1 or TRBD2 (6 bases each). Trimming stripped 0 bases from V and 9 bases from J, with 14 bases between. The CDR3 has 14 residues. In germline, CDR1 is MNHEY, CDR2 SVGAGI. CDR3 bases: TGTGCCAGCAGTTACTCCGGGGGCTGGGGAGCCCAGTACTTC. Its protein product is CASSYSGGWGAQYF.

This clonotype was seen more than once but under ten times. The rearrangement joins TRBV2 to TRBJ2-2; the match to TRBD1 covers 9 bases. Unmatched junction bases numbered 7, after V lost 7 bases and J lost 7 bases. The germline CDR1 and CDR2 sequences are SNHLY and FYNNEI. The CDR3 has 14 amino acids. The DNA for the CDR3 is TGTGCCAGCAAGGAGGGACAGGGAGGCGGGGAGCTGTTTTTT. This gives the protein CASKEGQGGGELFF.

V usage is TRBV29-1 and J usage is TRBJ1-1; no reliable D call. Germline loops: CDR1 SQVTM, CDR2 ANQGSEA. V lost 1 base to trimming and J lost 1 base, with 4 bases between them. The CDR3 sequence is 12 residues long. As DNA, the CDR3 is TGCAGCGTTGAAGGCGGGAACACTGAAGCTTTCTTT. Protein: CSVEGGNTEAFF. Drawing the rest from reference TRBV29-1 and TRBJ1-1, the complete variable domain is SAVISQKPSRDICQRGTSLTIQCQVDSQVTMMFWYRQQPGQSLTLIATANQGSEATYESGFVIDKFPISRPNLTFSTLTVSNMSPEDSSIYLCSVEGGNTEAFFGQGTRLTVV.

The rearrangement joins TRBV7-2 to TRBJ2-7, with D perhaps TRBD1 (6 bases). CDR1 is SGHTA and CDR2 is FQGNSA in the germline V gene. The germline V and J ends were trimmed by 2 bases and 0 bases, with 8 bases remaining between them. The CDR3 is 14 amino acids. The CDR3 nucleotides are TGTGCCAGCAGCTTAAGGGGGTACTCCTACGAGCAGTACTTC. Protein: CASSLRGYSYEQYF.

In this sample, this clonotype turned up once. A much larger clone lies a single base off, so this may be a read error. V usage is TRBV3-1 and J usage is TRBJ2-7, with unresolved D. The V gene's germline CDR1 is LGHDT and CDR2 YNNKEL (reference sequence). This CDR3 is built from 15 residues. Trimming shortened V by 4 bases and J by 0 bases, and 13 bases separated the two germline ends. The CDR3 bases are TGTGCCAGCAGCCTCAGTGATTCCTACTCCTACGAGCAGTACTTC. This sequence encodes CASSLSDSYSYEQYF.

The chain recombines TRBV30 with TRBJ1-3, with D unresolved. This CDR3 contains 16 residues. The V and J ends lost 5 bases and 0 bases respectively, with 17 bases between them. CDR1 GTSNPN and CDR2 SVGIG come from the germline V gene (reference sequence). CDR3 bases: TGTGCCTGGGTAGCTTGGGCTATTGACTCTGGAAACACCATATATTTT. Its translation is CAWVAWAIDSGNTIYF.

This clonotype has ten or more counts. The V call is TRBV6-6, the J call TRBJ1-1, with D tentatively TRBD1 (5 bases). The CDR3 has 12 residues. From germline, CDR1 is MNHNY and CDR2 SVGAGI (reference sequence). V dropped 2 bases and J dropped 6 bases, with 7 bases sitting between them. DNA for the CDR3: TGTGCCAGCAGTTACCTGGGGGCTGAAGCTTTCTTT. It encodes CASSYLGAEAFF.

This sequence joins TRBV9 and TRBJ1-2, with a tentative D call TRBD1 (6 bases). The CDR3 contains 16 residues. V shed 7 bases and J shed 0 bases, with 19 bases lying between them. CDR1 is SGDLS, CDR2 YYNGEE, per germline. The CDR3 loop reads CASGGGGHTTNYGYTF. CDR3 in DNA: TGTGCCAGCGGAGGAGGGGGACATACAACTAACTATGGCTACACCTTC.

This clonotype was observed a handful of times. This chain joins TRBV18 and TRBJ1-3, with a possible D match to TRBD1 (6 bases). Germline V CDR1 and CDR2: KGHSH, LQKENI. This CDR3 is built from 18 residues. The germline V and J ends were trimmed by 2 bases and 0 bases, with 17 bases remaining between them. The CDR3 region is CASSPKGGSGISGNTIYF. CDR3 sequence (DNA): TGTGCCAGCTCACCAAAAGGGGGGAGCGGGATCTCTGGAAACACCATATATTTT.

This clonotype was counted many times. The gene calls are TRBV3-1 and TRBJ2-5, with unresolved D. The CDR3 loop spans 12 amino acids. V gave up 4 bases and J gave up 7 bases, with 10 bases separating them. Germline CDR1 reads LGHDT; CDR2 reads YNNKEL (reference sequence). The CDR3 DNA reads TGTGCCAGCAGCCCACCCACGGGGACCCAGTACTTC. This encodes CASSPPTGTQYF.

Only a few counts were recorded for this clonotype. This chain connects TRBV4-3 to TRBJ2-1; D is undetermined. The length of the CDR3 is 17 residues. Germline V gene data show CDR1 as LGHNA and CDR2 as YSLEER. V gave up 0 bases and J gave up 7 bases, with 19 bases separating them. CDR3 amino acids: CASSQDRKSPTRNEQFF. The CDR3 nucleotides are TGCGCCAGCAGCCAAGATCGGAAATCCCCGACGCGGAATGAGCAGTTCTTC.

This clonotype was seen repeatedly, ten times or more. This chain joins TRBV20-1 and TRBJ1-5; D unresolved. The CDR3 is 14 amino acids. Germline values: CDR1 DFQATT, CDR2 SNEGSKA (reference sequence). V was cut by 6 bases and J by 4 bases, with 16 bases left in between. The CDR3 is CSASGQAYNQPQHF. Written as DNA, the CDR3 is TGCAGTGCCAGCGGCCAGGCGTATAATCAGCCCCAGCATTTT.

The V call is TRBV14, the J call TRBJ2-7; D tentatively fits TRBD1 or TRBD2 (5 bases each). Trimming shortened V by 4 bases and J by 0 bases, and 10 bases separated the two germline ends. This CDR3 is 14 amino acids long. CDR1 SGHDN and CDR2 FVKESK come from the germline V gene. The CDR3 is CASSPRGRSYEQYF. In nucleotides, the CDR3 is TGTGCCAGCAGCCCACGGGGCCGCTCCTACGAGCAGTACTTC.

At least ten counts were recorded for this clonotype. The rearrangement joins TRBV7-8 to TRBJ2-7; D not resolved. Germline lookup yields CDR1 SGHVS and CDR2 FQNEAQ. The V end was cut by 1 base, the J end by 1 base, with 8 bases between. The CDR3 runs to 14 residues. This chain's CDR3 is CASSLGTISYEQYF. In DNA, the CDR3 is TGTGCCAGCAGCTTAGGCACTATATCCTACGAGCAGTACTTC. Using reference TRBV7-8 and TRBJ2-7 for the parts outside the CDR3, the full variable domain is GAGVSQSPRYKVAKRGQDVALRCDPISGHVSLFWYQQALGQGPEFLTYFQNEAQLDKSGLPSDRFFAERPEGSVSTLKIQRTQQEDSAVYLCASSLGTISYEQYFGPGTRLTVT.

This clonotype was detected ten times or more. This chain links TRBV20-1 with TRBJ2-6; no clear D. Looked up from germline, CDR1 is DFQATT and CDR2 is SNEGSKA (reference sequence). The CDR3 length is 15 residues. The V and J ends lost 4 bases and 0 bases respectively, with 10 bases between them. CDR3 sequence reads: CSAIGAFSGANVLTF. CDR3 sequence (DNA): TGCAGTGCTATAGGCGCATTCTCTGGGGCCAACGTCCTGACTTTC.

V usage is TRBV27 and J usage is TRBJ1-1; tentatively, D is TRBD1 (5 bases). Trimming removed 0 bases from V and 3 bases from J, with 8 bases in between. The CDR3 has 14 residues. Germline CDR1 is MNHEY and CDR2 is SMNVEV (reference sequence). The CDR3: CASSLSGGYTEAFF. CDR3 in DNA: TGTGCCAGCAGTTTATCGGGGGGTTACACTGAAGCTTTCTTT.

This clonotype was recorded many times. The V gene is TRBV5-1, the J gene TRBJ1-2, with 7 bases fitting TRBD1. Germline CDR1 reads SGHRS; CDR2 reads YFSETQ. The junction had 5 bases not matched to a gene; V was cut back by 4 bases and J by 5 bases. The CDR3 consists of 13 residues. The CDR3 region is CASSPAGGYGYTF. CDR3 bases: TGCGCCAGCAGCCCCGCAGGGGGATATGGCTACACCTTC.

This clonotype was detected many times. The rearrangement uses TRBV20-1 and TRBJ1-2; 7 bases align to TRBD1. Trimming took 1 base from V and 3 from J; bases not matched to a gene: 5. The germline V gene encodes CDR1 DFQATT and CDR2 SNEGSKA (reference sequence). This CDR3 comprises 14 residues. CDR3 DNA: TGCAGTGCTAGAGCTACCGGGACAGACTATGGCTACACCTTC. Residues: CSARATGTDYGYTF.

This clonotype has a count of ten or more. J is TRBJ2-7 and V is TRBV29-1, with D perhaps given as TRBD1 or TRBD2 (6 bases each). CDR1 and CDR2 (germline): SQVTM, ANQGSEA. The CDR3 runs to 12 residues. V shed 4 bases and J shed 5 bases, with 12 bases lying between them. The CDR3 spells CSVVTGRHEQYF. The DNA of the CDR3 is TGCAGCGTTGTCACAGGGAGGCACGAGCAGTACTTC.

This chain uses TRBV20-1 with TRBJ2-7; no clear D gene. This CDR3 is built from 12 residues. Trimming took off 3 bases at V and 2 bases at J, with 8 bases between the two ends. The germline CDR1 and CDR2 sequences are DFQATT and SNEGSKA (reference sequence). The CDR3, as DNA: TGCAGTGCTAGTACCCAGACCTACGAGCAGTACTTC. Protein: CSASTQTYEQYF.